This TCR beta chain came from a study of cytomegalovirus exposure and HLA in healthy donors. Germline assignment: CDR1 SGHAT and CDR2 FQNNGV. J was trimmed by 3 bases and V by 5 bases; bases with no gene match: 7. CDR3 size: 15 residues. Vbeta (60) and Jbeta (13) primers were used in the PCR. Sequencing was performed with immunoSEQ multiplex PCR; in TCRdb, only in-frame clones are kept and a portion is missing. The table has about 120,000 clones, 77% seen once. For this clone: Its antigen is unknown.

Study observations and caveats: Among TCR beta chains of equal frequency, HLA-associated ones were more clonally expanded in a later analysis. In a later analysis, TCR beta V- and J-gene trimming showed a link to a missense DCLRE1C variant. With high specificity and sensitivity, the classifier reportedly diagnosed cytomegalovirus status. Sequencing artifact likely explains a cluster of highly shared sequence variants.

This chain uses TRBV11-2 with TRBJ1-1; 9 nucleotides line up with TRBD1. The receptor comes from a young man in good health and CMV-seropositive. Material: PBMCs. CDR3 in amino acids: CASSQQTGGHTEAFF. As DNA, the CDR3 is TGTGCCAGCAGCCAACAGACAGGGGGACACACTGAAGCTTTCTTT.